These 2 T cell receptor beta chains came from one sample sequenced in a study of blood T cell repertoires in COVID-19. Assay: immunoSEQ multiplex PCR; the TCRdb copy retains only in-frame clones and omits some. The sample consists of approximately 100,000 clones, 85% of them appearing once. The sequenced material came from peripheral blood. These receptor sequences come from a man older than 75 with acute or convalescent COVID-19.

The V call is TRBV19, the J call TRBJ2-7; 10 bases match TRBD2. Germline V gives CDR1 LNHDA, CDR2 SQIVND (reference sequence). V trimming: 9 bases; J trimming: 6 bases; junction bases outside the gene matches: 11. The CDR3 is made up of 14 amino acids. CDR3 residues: CASGSSGRALEQYF. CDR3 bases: TGTGCCAGCGGGTCCAGCGGGAGGGCCCTCGAGCAGTACTTC.

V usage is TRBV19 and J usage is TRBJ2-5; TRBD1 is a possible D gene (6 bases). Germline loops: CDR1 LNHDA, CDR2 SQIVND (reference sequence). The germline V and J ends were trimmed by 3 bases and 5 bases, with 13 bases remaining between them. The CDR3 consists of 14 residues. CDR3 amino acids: CASSMRGIMETQYF. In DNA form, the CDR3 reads TGTGCCAGTAGTATGAGGGGGATCATGGAGACCCAGTACTTC.